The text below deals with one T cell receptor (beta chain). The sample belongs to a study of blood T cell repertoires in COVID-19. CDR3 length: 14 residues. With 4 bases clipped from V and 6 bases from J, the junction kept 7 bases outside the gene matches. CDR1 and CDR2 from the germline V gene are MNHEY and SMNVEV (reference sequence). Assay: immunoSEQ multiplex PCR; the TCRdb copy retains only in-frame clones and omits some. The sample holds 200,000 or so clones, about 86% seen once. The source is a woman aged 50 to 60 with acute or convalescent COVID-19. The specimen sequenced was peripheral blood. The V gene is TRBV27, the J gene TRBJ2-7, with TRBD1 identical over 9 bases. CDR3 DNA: TGTGCCAGCAGTTGGGGACAGGGTTTCGCCGAGCAGTACTTC. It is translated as CASSWGQGFAEQYF.